Listed below are T cell receptor beta chains from one sample, sequenced in a study of cytomegalovirus exposure and HLA in healthy donors. Repertoires were generated with immunoSEQ multiplex PCR, while TCRdb's copy carries only in-frame clones and drops some. The table lists about 140,000 clones, over 60% of them singletons. The sequencing sample was made of PBMCs. These receptors came from a middle-aged man in good health and CMV-seronegative. Both conserved end residues are part of each CDR3. Each record gives: clone size, D gene, V gene, J gene, CDR3 protein, CDR3 DNA. D genes are given only for firm matches. The size entry is marked missing in some rows and otherwise reads once, few, many or a size class.

>-|-|TRBV4-1|TRBJ2-2
CASSQKGTSNTGELFF
TGCGCCAGCAGCCAAAAAGGGACTTCAAACACCGGGGAGCTGTTTTTT
>-|-|TRBV30|TRBJ2-3
CAWSVDGVSTDTQYF
TGTGCCTGGAGTGTAGACGGGGTGAGCACAGATACGCAGTATTTT
>-|TRBD2|TRBV29-1|TRBJ2-3
CSVDWGLAGIADTQYF
TGCAGCGTTGACTGGGGACTAGCGGGAATAGCAGATACGCAGTATTTT
>-|TRBD1|TRBV2|TRBJ1-1
CASSVQGIETEAFF
TGTGCCAGCAGTGTACAGGGGATCGAGACTGAAGCTTTCTTT
>once|-|TRBV5-6|TRBJ1-6
CASSLGGHYNSPLNF
TGTGCCAGCAGCTTGGGGGGGCATTATAATTCACCCCTCAACTTT
>-|TRBD2|TRBV5-5|TRBJ2-7
CASSLGLAGGYEQYF
TGTGCCAGCAGCTTGGGACTAGCGGGAGGTTACGAGCAGTACTTC
>-|-|TRBV28|TRBJ1-2
CASSLYGSGGYGYTF
TGTGCCAGCAGTTTATATGGTAGTGGAGGCTATGGCTACACCTTC
>-|TRBD1|TRBV6-6|TRBJ1-4
CASSYRGGPGGEKLFF
TGTGCCAGCAGTTACCGAGGGGGGCCAGGGGGTGAAAAACTGTTTTTT
>-|-|TRBV13|TRBJ2-1
CASSLEGLLQGDEQFF
TGTGCCAGCAGCTTAGAAGGACTCCTACAGGGCGATGAGCAGTTCTTC
>-|-|TRBV6-1|TRBJ1-5
CASSEGVRGNQPQHF
TGTGCCAGCAGTGAAGGGGTTCGAGGAAATCAGCCCCAGCATTTT
>-|TRBD2|TRBV5-1|TRBJ2-3
CASSLTAGGPTDTQYF
TGCGCCAGCAGCTTGACAGCGGGGGGACCCACAGATACGCAGTATTTT
>-|-|TRBV19|TRBJ1-1
CASSRVIGNTEAFF
TGTGCCAGTAGCAGGGTGATAGGGAACACTGAAGCTTTCTTT
>-|-|TRBV7-9|TRBJ1-6
CASSLGAGGNSPLHF
TGTGCCAGCAGCCTTGGCGCTGGGGGCAATTCACCCCTCCACTTT
>few|-|TRBV9|TRBJ2-5
CASSERIGQGWETQYF
TGTGCCAGCAGCGAGAGGATTGGGCAGGGGTGGGAGACCCAGTACTTC
>-|-|TRBV5-1|TRBJ1-6
CASSLAGYSPLHF
TGCGCCAGCAGCTTGGCCGGGTATTCACCCCTCCACTTT
>once|-|TRBV28|TRBJ1-1
CASGGAANTEAFF
TGTGCCAGCGGTGGGGCGGCGAACACTGAAGCTTTCTTT
>-|-|TRBV19|TRBJ2-3
CATLLGRGSTDTQYF
TGTGCCACCCTTTTGGGCAGGGGTAGCACAGATACGCAGTATTTT
>few|-|TRBV10-3|TRBJ1-5
CAISGTASNQPQHF
TGTGCCATCAGTGGGACAGCTAGCAATCAGCCCCAGCATTTT
>-|TRBD1|TRBV27|TRBJ2-7
CASSAPAGTVYEQYF
TGTGCCAGCAGTGCCCCCGCCGGGACAGTCTACGAGCAGTACTTC
>-|TRBD1|TRBV15|TRBJ2-7
CATSRRQGAYEQYF
TGTGCCACCAGCAGAAGACAGGGGGCCTACGAGCAGTACTTC
>-|-|TRBV11-3|TRBJ2-2
CASFRASGRSNTGELFF
TGTGCCAGCTTTCGAGCCAGTGGGAGGTCGAACACCGGGGAGCTGTTTTTT
>once|-|TRBV2|TRBJ2-7
CASSEAASRSRGQYF
TGTGCCAGCAGTGAGGCGGCTAGCCGAAGTCGCGGGCAGTACTTC
>-|-|TRBV20-1|TRBJ1-1
CSARRREAFF
TGCAGTGCTAGAAGAAGGGAGGCTTTCTTT
>few|TRBD1|TRBV5-1|TRBJ2-7
CASNTGGDGYEQYF
TGCGCCAGCAATACAGGGGGCGATGGGTACGAGCAGTACTTC
>few|TRBD1|TRBV5-1|TRBJ2-1
CASSLEGQNNNEQFF
TGCGCCAGCAGCTTGGAGGGACAGAACAACAATGAGCAGTTCTTC
>-|-|TRBV7-9|TRBJ1-1
CASSTSKGGLFTEAFF
TGTGCCAGCAGCACATCGAAGGGGGGACTATTCACTGAAGCTTTCTTT
>-|TRBD2|TRBV7-6|TRBJ2-7
CASSPGGGLAGGDEQYF
TGTGCCAGCAGCCCCGGAGGAGGGCTAGCGGGAGGGGACGAGCAGTACTTC
>-|-|TRBV11-3|TRBJ2-7
CASSLGDYEQYF
TGTGCCAGCAGCTTAGGAGACTACGAGCAGTACTTC
>few|TRBD1|TRBV7-2|TRBJ2-7
CASRKSWTGKSYEQYF
TGTGCCAGCAGGAAATCTTGGACAGGGAAATCCTACGAGCAGTACTTC